Listed below are T cell receptor beta chains from one sample, sequenced in a study of blood T cell repertoires in COVID-19. Clones were sequenced by immunoSEQ multiplex PCR, and TCRdb holds only the in-frame ones, with some missing. Seen here are over 60,000 clones, 84% observed once, and the top ten hold 12%. Sequencing input: peripheral blood. Receptors originate from a human donor in a cohort sampled during active COVID-19. CDR3s include the opening cysteine and the closing phenylalanine or tryptophan. The D gene is left open where the match is weak. The size entry is marked missing in some rows and otherwise reads once, few, many or a size class.

NA,TRBV2,TRBJ1-5,NA,TGTGCCAGCAACGACAGGTATAGCAATCAGCCCCAGCATTTT,CASNDRYSNQPQHF
few,TRBV5-1,TRBJ1-4,NA,TGCGCCAGCACCCGAGGGCGAACAAATGAAAAACTGTTTTTT,CASTRGRTNEKLFF
once,TRBV15,TRBJ2-2,TRBD1,TGTGCCACCAGCAGAACAGGGGTGTTCACCGGGGAGCTGTTTTTT,CATSRTGVFTGELFF
few,TRBV6-2/TRBV6-3,TRBJ1-2,TRBD1,TGTGCCAGCAGTTACCCCCAGGGGGTTGTACTGGGCTACACCTTC,CASSYPQGVVLGYTF
NA,TRBV6-5,TRBJ1-5,TRBD1,TGTGCCAGCTTGAAGTTCCTACAGGGGAATCAGCCCCAGCATTTT,CASLKFLQGNQPQHF
NA,TRBV5-1,TRBJ2-2,NA,TGCGCCAGCAAGGGGCTACCTGACACCGGGGAGCTGTTTTTT,CASKGLPDTGELFF
NA,TRBV21-1,TRBJ2-7,NA,TGTGCCAGCAGCCGCCGACCAAAGACAGAAGACTACGAGCAGTACTTC,CASSRRPKTEDYEQYF
few,TRBV27,TRBJ2-7,TRBD1,TGTGCCAGCAGTCCTGGGACAGGGGGCTCCTACGAGCAGTACTTC,CASSPGTGGSYEQYF
NA,TRBV2,TRBJ1-2,NA,TGTGCCAGCAGACAACAGGGAACCTCAAACTATGGCTACACCTTC,CASRQQGTSNYGYTF
NA,TRBV6-5,TRBJ2-4,NA,TGTGCCAGCAGTCAGGTGACCAAAAACATTCAGTACTTC,CASSQVTKNIQYF
NA,TRBV20-1,TRBJ2-1,NA,TGCAGTGCTAGTCCCGCAGGGGCCGGCAATGAGCAGTTCTTC,CSASPAGAGNEQFF